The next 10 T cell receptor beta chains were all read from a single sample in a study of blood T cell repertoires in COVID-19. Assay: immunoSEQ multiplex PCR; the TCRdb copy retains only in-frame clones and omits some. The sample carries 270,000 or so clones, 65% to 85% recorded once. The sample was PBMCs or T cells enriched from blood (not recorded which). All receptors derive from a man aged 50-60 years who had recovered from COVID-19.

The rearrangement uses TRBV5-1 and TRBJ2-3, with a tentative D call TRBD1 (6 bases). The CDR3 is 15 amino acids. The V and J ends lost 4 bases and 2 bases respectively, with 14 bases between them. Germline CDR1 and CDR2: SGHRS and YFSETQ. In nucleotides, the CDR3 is TGCGCCAGCAGCGTGGGGGACACGATCACAGATACGCAGTATTTT. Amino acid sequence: CASSVGDTITDTQYF. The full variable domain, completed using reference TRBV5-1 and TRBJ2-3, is KAGVTQTPRYLIKTRGQQVTLSCSPISGHRSVSWYQQTPGQGLQFLFEYFSETQRNKGNFPGRFSGRQFSNSRSEMNVSTLELGDSALYLCASSVGDTITDTQYFGPGTRLTVL.

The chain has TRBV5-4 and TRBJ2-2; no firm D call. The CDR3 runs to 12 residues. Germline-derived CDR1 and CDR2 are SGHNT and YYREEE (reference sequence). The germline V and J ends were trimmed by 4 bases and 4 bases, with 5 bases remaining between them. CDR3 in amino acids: CASSLPTGELFF. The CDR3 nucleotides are TGTGCCAGCAGCCTCCCCACCGGGGAGCTGTTTTTT.

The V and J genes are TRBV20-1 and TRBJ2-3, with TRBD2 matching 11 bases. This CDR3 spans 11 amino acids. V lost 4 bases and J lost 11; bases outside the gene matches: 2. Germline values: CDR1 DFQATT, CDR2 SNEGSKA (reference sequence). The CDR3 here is CSATTSGGQYF. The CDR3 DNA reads TGCAGTGCTACTACTAGCGGGGGGCAGTATTTT.

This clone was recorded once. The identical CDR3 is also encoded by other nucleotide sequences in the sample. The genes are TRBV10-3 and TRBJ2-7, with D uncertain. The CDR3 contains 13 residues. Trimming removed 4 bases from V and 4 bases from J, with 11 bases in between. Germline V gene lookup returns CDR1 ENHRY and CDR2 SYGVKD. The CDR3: CAISGQRKYEQYF. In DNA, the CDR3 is TGTGCCATCAGTGGGCAACGAAAGTACGAGCAGTACTTC.

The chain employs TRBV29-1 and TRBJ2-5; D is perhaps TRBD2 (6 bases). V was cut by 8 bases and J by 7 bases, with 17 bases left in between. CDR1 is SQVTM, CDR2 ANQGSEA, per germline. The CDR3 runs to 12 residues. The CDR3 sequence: CSPGRVGGTQYF. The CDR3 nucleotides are TGCAGCCCGGGGCGGGTCGGGGGGACCCAGTACTTC.

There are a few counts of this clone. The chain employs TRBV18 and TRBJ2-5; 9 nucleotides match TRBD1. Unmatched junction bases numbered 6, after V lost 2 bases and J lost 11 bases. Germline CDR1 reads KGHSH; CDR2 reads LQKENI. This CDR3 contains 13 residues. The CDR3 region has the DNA TGTGCCAGCTCACCAACTACAGGGGGCTCACAGTACTTC. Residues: CASSPTTGGSQYF.

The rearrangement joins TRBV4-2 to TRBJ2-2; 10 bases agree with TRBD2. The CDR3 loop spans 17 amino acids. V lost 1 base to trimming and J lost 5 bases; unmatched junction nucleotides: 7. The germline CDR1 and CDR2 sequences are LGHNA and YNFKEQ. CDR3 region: CASSQGRLAGDTGELFF. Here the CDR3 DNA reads TGTGCCAGCAGCCAAGGTCGGCTAGCGGGAGATACCGGGGAGCTGTTTTTT.

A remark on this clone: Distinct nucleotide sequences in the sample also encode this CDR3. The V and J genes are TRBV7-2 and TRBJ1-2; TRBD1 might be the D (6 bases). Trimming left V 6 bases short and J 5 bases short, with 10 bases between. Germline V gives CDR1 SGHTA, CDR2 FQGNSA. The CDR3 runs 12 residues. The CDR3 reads CASSSQGYGYTF. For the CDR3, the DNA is TGTGCCAGCAGTTCTCAGGGGTATGGCTACACCTTC.

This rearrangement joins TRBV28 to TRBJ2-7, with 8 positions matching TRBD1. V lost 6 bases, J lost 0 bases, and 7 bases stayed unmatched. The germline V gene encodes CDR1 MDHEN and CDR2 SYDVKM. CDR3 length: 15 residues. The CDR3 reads CASRPGTGTSYEQYF. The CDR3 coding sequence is TGTGCCAGCAGGCCAGGGACAGGTACCTCCTACGAGCAGTACTTC. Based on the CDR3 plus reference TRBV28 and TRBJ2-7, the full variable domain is DVKVTQSSRYLVKRTGEKVFLECVQDMDHENMFWYRQDPGLGLRLIYFSYDVKMKEKGDIPEGYSVSREKKERFSLILESASTNQTSMYLCASRPGTGTSYEQYFGPGTRLTVT.

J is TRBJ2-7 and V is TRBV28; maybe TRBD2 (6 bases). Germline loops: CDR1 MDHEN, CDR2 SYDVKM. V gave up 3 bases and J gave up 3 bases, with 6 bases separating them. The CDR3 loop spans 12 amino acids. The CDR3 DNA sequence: TGTGCCAGCAGTTTGACTAGCTACGAGCAGTACTTC. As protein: CASSLTSYEQYF.